A selection of T cell receptor beta chains follows, all from one sample in a study of vaccination and CD4 T cells after COVID-19. TCRdb redid the calling of the PCR reads with MiXCR, one entry per CDR3 protein. Among around 28,000 distinct CDR3 sequences listed, 51% were seen once. The sample was CD4+ T cells from blood, taken about 7 months after SARS-CoV-2 vaccination. The receptors come from a human donor who had recovered from COVID-19. Each CDR3 is given with its conserved first and last residue. D genes are given only for firm matches. Clone size appears in some rows only: once, few, many, or a class for an expanded clone.

v_call,j_call,d_call,clone_size,cdr3_aa,cdr3_nt
TRBV2,TRBJ2-5,-,-,CASKADQETQYF,TGTGCCAGCAAGGCAGACCAAGAGACCCAGTACTTC
TRBV4-2,TRBJ2-3,-,-,CASSQDPGADTQYF,TGTGCCAGCAGCCAAGATCCCGGGGCGGATACGCAGTATTTT
TRBV7-9,TRBJ2-1,TRBD1,-,CASIATGTGGSNEQFF,TGTGCCAGCATCGCGACCGGGACAGGAGGATCCAATGAGCAGTTCTTC
TRBV7-8,TRBJ1-2,-,-,CASSLVYLSGYGYTF,TGTGCCAGCAGCTTAGTATATCTGAGTGGATATGGCTACACCTTC
TRBV6-4,TRBJ2-1,TRBD2,-,CASSVSSGGNNEQFF,TGTGCCAGCAGTGTCTCTAGCGGGGGAAACAATGAGCAGTTCTTC
TRBV20-1,TRBJ1-1,TRBD1,few,CSARGTGGDTEAFF,TGCAGTGCTAGGGGGACAGGGGGCGACACTGAAGCTTTCTTT
TRBV6-1,TRBJ2-2,-,once,CASTTGPNTGELFF,TGTGCCAGCACCACCGGCCCGAACACCGGGGAGCTGTTTTTT
TRBV6-2/TRBV6-3,TRBJ2-5,TRBD1,-,CASSPRGGGETQYF,TGTGCCAGCAGTCCCCGAGGGGGCGGGGAGACCCAGTACTTC
TRBV19,TRBJ2-7,TRBD1,-,CASSIIVGQGYEQYF,TGTGCCAGTAGTATAATAGTCGGACAGGGCTACGAGCAGTACTTC
TRBV27,TRBJ1-6,-,-,CASSFSQGTGSPLHF,TGTGCCAGCAGTTTTAGTCAGGGAACGGGTTCACCCCTCCACTTT
TRBV7-9,TRBJ2-7,-,-,CASGLTTGRYYEQYF,TGTGCCAGCGGACTTACCACTGGCAGATACTACGAGCAGTACTTC
TRBV7-3,TRBJ2-1,-,-,CASSFTTSHEQFF,TGTGCCAGCAGCTTTACAACTTCACATGAGCAGTTCTTC
TRBV6-1,TRBJ1-1,-,once,CASAGTTNTEAFF,TGTGCCAGCGCAGGAACGACGAACACTGAAGCTTTCTTT
TRBV15,TRBJ2-6,-,-,CATSRDRSSGANVLTF,TGTGCCACCAGCAGAGATCGGAGCTCTGGGGCCAACGTCCTGACTTTC
TRBV29-1,TRBJ1-1,-,-,CSVDLWPPANSEAFF,TGCAGCGTTGATCTCTGGCCCCCCGCGAATTCTGAAGCTTTCTTT
TRBV7-2,TRBJ2-1,-,few,CASSPAQGWKYNEQFF,TGTGCCAGCAGCCCCGCTCAGGGGTGGAAGTACAATGAGCAGTTCTTC
TRBV27,TRBJ2-1,-,-,CASSLGQYGYNEQFF,TGTGCCAGCAGTTTAGGGCAGTACGGCTACAATGAGCAGTTCTTC
TRBV7-2,TRBJ1-2,-,-,CASSLSSYGYTF,TGTGCCAGCAGCTTAAGCAGCTATGGCTACACCTTC
TRBV6-2/TRBV6-3,TRBJ1-5,TRBD1,-,CASKQGGAGQPQHF,TGTGCCAGCAAACAGGGGGGGGCCGGACAGCCCCAGCATTTT
TRBV27,TRBJ2-7,-,-,CASSLSLGNYEQYF,TGTGCCAGCAGTTTATCGCTAGGGAACTACGAGCAGTACTTC
TRBV19,TRBJ1-1,TRBD1,-,CASSIRGQGTEAFF,TGTGCCAGTAGTATAAGGGGGCAGGGCACTGAAGCTTTCTTT
TRBV19,TRBJ2-1,TRBD2,-,CASSKTSAVYNEQFF,TGTGCCAGTAGTAAAACTAGCGCCGTTTACAATGAGCAGTTCTTC
TRBV19,TRBJ1-1,-,-,CASSTYSTVNTEAFF,TGTGCCAGTAGTACCTACTCGACAGTTAACACTGAAGCTTTCTTT
TRBV28,TRBJ2-5,-,-,CASSLGRQETQYF,TGTGCCAGCAGTTTGGGTAGACAAGAGACCCAGTACTTC
TRBV27,TRBJ1-6,-,-,CASSLSPSAGSPLHF,TGTGCCAGCAGTTTATCGCCCTCCGCAGGCTCACCCCTCCACTTT
TRBV21-1,TRBJ2-5,-,-,CASSKRTGKETQYF,TGTGCCAGCAGCAAGAGGACAGGGAAAGAGACCCAGTACTTC
TRBV5-4,TRBJ2-3,-,-,CASSLAHRVDTDTQYF,TGTGCCAGCAGCTTGGCCCACAGGGTCGACACAGATACGCAGTATTTT
TRBV11-2,TRBJ2-3,-,-,CASSFSGGSTDTQYF,TGTGCCAGCAGCTTCTCAGGCGGGAGCACAGATACGCAGTATTTT
TRBV10-1,TRBJ2-5,-,few,CASSEGWETQYF,TGCGCCAGCAGTGAGGGATGGGAGACCCAGTACTTC
TRBV6-1,TRBJ2-2,-,few,CASSEHLASGELFF,TGTGCCAGCAGTGAACACCTAGCCTCCGGGGAGCTGTTTTTT
TRBV6-4,TRBJ2-1,TRBD2,-,CASSAGTSGNNEQFF,TGTGCCAGCAGTGCCGGGACTAGCGGGAACAATGAGCAGTTCTTC
TRBV29-1,TRBJ2-7,TRBD1,once,CSVGGQGRYEQYF,TGCAGCGTTGGTGGACAGGGGAGGTACGAGCAGTACTTC